This T cell receptor beta chain was sequenced for a study of shared clonotypes between healthy human individuals. Across the study: Donor ages ranged 18 to 49 years: a couple of women, a few men. The study, taken as a whole, reports: Some clonotypes were shared by all four sorted-subset donors, while others were not shared. The non-shared ones had lower generation probabilities than the shared ones.

Donors comprised only Caucasian adults living in Nashville, Tennessee. Here immunoSEQ multiplex PCR was the method, and the copy in TCRdb shows in-frame clones only, minus some. The sample gives 2 million to 3 million clones, 85% to 95% of which show up once; about 0.13% is in the top ten. In regard to this clone: Its antigen is still unknown.

The V end was cut by 5 bases, the J end by 10 bases, with 12 bases between. Germline V CDR1 and CDR2: SGHTA, FQGNSA. This CDR3 has 12 amino acids. The sequencing sample was made of naive CD4+ T cells sorted from blood. The subset: CD45RA+ positively selected. The sequence came from a man between 18 and 29 years old in good health. The J gene is TRBJ2-1, the V gene TRBV7-2; tentative D call: TRBD2 (6 bases). The CDR3 region has the DNA TGTGCCAGCAGCCGGAGGGATCAAGAGCAGTTCTTC. It is translated as CASSRRDQEQFF.